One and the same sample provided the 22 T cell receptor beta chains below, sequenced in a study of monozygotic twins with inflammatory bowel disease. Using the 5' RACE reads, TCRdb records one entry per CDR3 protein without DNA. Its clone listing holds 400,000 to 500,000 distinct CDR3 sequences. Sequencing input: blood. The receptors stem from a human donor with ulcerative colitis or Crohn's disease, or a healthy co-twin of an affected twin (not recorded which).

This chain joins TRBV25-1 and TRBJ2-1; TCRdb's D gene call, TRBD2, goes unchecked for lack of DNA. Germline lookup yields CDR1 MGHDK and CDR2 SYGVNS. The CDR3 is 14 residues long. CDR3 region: CASSDTSGVNEQFF.

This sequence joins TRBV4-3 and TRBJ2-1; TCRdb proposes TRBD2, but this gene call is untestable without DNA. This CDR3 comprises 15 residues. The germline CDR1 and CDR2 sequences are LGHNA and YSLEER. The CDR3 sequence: CASSQEKREYNEQFF.

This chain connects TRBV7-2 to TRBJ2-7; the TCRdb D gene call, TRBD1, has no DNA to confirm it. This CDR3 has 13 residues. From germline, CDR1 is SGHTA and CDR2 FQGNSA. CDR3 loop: CASSLEGAGEQYF.

Here the CDR3 reads CASMKGQYNSPLHF. This sequence joins TRBV14 and TRBJ1-6; TCRdb designates TRBD1, a call that cannot be tested without DNA. CDR1 and CDR2 (germline): SGHDN, FVKESK. The CDR3 is made up of 14 amino acids.

CDR3 amino acids: CASSSFGGTEYEQYF. V is TRBV5-1 and J is TRBJ2-7; TCRdb returns TRBD1, unconfirmable since there is no DNA. Germline V gives CDR1 SGHRS, CDR2 YFSETQ. The CDR3 extends over 15 amino acids. The full variable domain, with the rest looked up from reference TRBV5-1 and TRBJ2-7, is KAGVTQTPRYLIKTRGQQVTLSCSPISGHRSVSWYQQTPGQGLQFLFEYFSETQRNKGNFPGRFSGRQFSNSRSEMNVSTLELGDSALYLCASSSFGGTEYEQYFGPGTRLTVT.

The CDR3: CSGLWGAYEQYF. The chain combines TRBV20-1 with TRBJ2-7; TCRdb names TRBD1, which stays unverified in the absence of DNA. The CDR3 spans 12 residues. Germline V gene data show CDR1 as DFQATT and CDR2 as SNEGSKA (reference sequence).

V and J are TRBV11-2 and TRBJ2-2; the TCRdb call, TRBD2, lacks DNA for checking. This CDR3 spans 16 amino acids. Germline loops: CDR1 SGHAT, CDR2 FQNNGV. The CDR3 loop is CASSLGGTLSTGELFF. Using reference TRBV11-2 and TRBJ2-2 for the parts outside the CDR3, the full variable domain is EAGVAQSPRYKIIEKRQSVAFWCNPISGHATLYWYQQILGQGPKLLIQFQNNGVVDDSQLPKDRFSAERLKGVDSTLKIQPAKLEDSAVYLCASSLGGTLSTGELFFGEGSRLTVL.

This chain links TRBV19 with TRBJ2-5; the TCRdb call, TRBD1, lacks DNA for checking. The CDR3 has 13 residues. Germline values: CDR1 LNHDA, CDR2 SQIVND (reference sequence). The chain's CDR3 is CASSIPGVETQYF.

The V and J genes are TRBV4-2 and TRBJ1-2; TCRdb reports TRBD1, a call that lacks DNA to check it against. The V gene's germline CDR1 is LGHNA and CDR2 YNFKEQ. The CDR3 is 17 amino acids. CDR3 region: CASSQDPWNKANYGYTF.

CDR3 amino acids: CASSFTYRAASNTEAFF. This chain joins TRBV28 and TRBJ1-1; absent DNA, TCRdb's TRBD1 call cannot be checked. The CDR3 runs 17 residues. Germline V gene sequence: CDR1 MDHEN, CDR2 SYDVKM. Filled out from reference TRBV28 and TRBJ1-1, the complete variable domain reads DVKVTQSSRYLVKRTGEKVFLECVQDMDHENMFWYRQDPGLGLRLIYFSYDVKMKEKGDIPEGYSVSREKKERFSLILESASTNQTSMYLCASSFTYRAASNTEAFFGQGTRLTVV.

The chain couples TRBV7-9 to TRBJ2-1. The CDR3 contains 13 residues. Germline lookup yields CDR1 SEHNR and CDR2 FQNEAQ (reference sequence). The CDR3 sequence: CASRPPSYNEQFF.

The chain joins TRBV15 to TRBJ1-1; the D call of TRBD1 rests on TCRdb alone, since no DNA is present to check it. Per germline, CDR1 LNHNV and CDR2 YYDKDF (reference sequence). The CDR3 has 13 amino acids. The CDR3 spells CATSTPDRREAFF.

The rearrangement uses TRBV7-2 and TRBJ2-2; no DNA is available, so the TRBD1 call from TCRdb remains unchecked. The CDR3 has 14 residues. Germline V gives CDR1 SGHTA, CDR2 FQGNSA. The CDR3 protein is CASSSEDRIGELFF.

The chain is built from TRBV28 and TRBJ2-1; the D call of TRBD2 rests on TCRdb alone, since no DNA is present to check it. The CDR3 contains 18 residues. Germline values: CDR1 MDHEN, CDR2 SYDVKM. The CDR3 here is CASTNTGLAGGGYNEQFF.

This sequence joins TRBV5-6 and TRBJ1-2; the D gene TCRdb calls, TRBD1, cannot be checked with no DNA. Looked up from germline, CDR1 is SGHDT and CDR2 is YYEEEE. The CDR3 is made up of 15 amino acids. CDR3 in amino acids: CASSLTRQTFYGYTF.

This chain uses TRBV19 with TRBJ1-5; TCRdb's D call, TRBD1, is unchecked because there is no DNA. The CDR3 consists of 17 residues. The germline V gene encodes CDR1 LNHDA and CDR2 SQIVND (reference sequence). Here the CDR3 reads CASSIGTADYSNQPQHF.

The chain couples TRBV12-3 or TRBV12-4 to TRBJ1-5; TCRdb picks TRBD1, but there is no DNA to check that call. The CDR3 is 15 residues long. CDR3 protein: CASTAGQGANQPQHF.

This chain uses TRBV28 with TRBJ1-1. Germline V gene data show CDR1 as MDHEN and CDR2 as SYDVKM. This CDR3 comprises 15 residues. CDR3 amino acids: CAAREGGLRGTEAFF.

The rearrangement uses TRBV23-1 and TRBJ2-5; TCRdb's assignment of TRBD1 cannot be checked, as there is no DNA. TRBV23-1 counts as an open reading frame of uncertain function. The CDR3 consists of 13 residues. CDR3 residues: CASSHRTPIIQYF.

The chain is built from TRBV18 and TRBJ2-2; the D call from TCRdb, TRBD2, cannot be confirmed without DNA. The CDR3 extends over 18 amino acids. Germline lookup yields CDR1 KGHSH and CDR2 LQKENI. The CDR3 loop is CASSPLIGAGKNTGELFF.

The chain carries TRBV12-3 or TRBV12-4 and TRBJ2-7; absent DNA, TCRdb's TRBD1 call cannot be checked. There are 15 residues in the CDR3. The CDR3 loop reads CASSHRQGRGYEQYF.

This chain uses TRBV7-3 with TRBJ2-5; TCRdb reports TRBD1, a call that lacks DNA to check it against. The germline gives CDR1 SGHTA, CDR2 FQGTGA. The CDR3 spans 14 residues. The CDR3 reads CASSISGPQETQYF.